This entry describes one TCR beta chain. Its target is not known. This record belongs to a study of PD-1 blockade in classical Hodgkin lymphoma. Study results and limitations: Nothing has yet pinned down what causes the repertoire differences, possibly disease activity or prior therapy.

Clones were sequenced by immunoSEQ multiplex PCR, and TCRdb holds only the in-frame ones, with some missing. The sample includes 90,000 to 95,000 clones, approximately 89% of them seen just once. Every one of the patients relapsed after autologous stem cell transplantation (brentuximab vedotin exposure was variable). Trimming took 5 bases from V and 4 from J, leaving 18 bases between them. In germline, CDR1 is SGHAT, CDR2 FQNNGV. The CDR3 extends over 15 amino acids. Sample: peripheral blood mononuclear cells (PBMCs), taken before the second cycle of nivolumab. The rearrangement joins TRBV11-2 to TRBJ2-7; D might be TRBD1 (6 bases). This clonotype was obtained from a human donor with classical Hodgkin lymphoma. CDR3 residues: CASSLSHTGMYEQYF. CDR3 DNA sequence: TGTGCCAGCAGCCTATCGCACACAGGGATGTACGAGCAGTACTTC.